The rows below give T cell receptor beta chains drawn from one sample of a study of post-analysis software for immune sequencing data. MiXCR was run by TCRdb on the PCR reads, yielding one entry per CDR3 protein. This table holds about 820,000 distinct CDR3 sequences, 53% found once. The sample was blood. The receptors were sampled from a girl aged 10 to 17 with multiple sclerosis. Both conserved end residues are part of each CDR3.

TRBV7-2 CASSPPPQADTQYF
TRBV12-3/TRBV12-4 CASSTSAGQARANYGYTF
TRBV7-9 CASSKGVDEQFF
TRBV5-1 CASSQQGSYERYF
TRBV12-3/TRBV12-4 CASSTHRREQYF
TRBV25-1 CASSESGQGLSNQPQHF
TRBV2 CASSARQESEQYF
TRBV20-1 CSATPGARGRETQYF
TRBV20-1 CSAGHWKETQYF
TRBV4-1 CASSQVGLAGETQYF
TRBV6-5 CASRKPGALNYEQYF
TRBV3-1 CASSPYSGGKYNEQFF
TRBV11-2 CASSLVQGHYGYTF
TRBV12-3/TRBV12-4 CASTRTSGAKTQYF
TRBV5-1 CASSLAEGQGQRYGYTF
TRBV11-3 CASSLGGPQEAQYF
TRBV21-1 CASSKEDRDRGRYEQFF
TRBV7-2 CASSLKGQGAFGYTF
TRBV15 CAAGGTSGDNEQFF
TRBV20-1 CSARPSQGLAGLYEQYF
TRBV14 CASSPPGLAGVEQYF
TRBV5-1 CASSLDRDQGPSKNIQYF
TRBV7-2 CASSSLNSGELYEQYF
TRBV5-1 CASSFRTQETQYF
TRBV10-3 CAIRSSPGNTYEQYF
TRBV29-1 CSVVRQGAFNEQFF
TRBV14 CASSLFRGVQETQYF
TRBV20-1 CSAPQSPLAGGSTDTQYF
TRBV20-1 CSARDEWGDLNVFF
TRBV20-1 CSATEDPGTSGGYYTDTQYF